The sequence of this TCR beta chain was determined in a study of OX40 agonist ivuxolimab in advanced cancers. As for the study in general: A mean age of about 56 years, range roughly 20 to 85, was recorded, and over 65% were male. Three patients got partial responses; one had hepatocellular carcinoma and two had cutaneous melanoma.

In regard to this clone: Its antigen is undetermined.

Assay: immunoSEQ multiplex PCR; the TCRdb copy retains only in-frame clones and omits some. The table includes more than 80,000 clones, roughly 84% detected once. Regarding the study as a whole: Compared with CD4+, CD8+ T cells on average had more expanded clones.

This receptor was identified in an adult with an advanced solid tumor such as melanoma, head and neck, liver or kidney cancer. Sample: CD4+ or CD8+ T cells sorted from blood, taken in a trial of the OX40 agonist ivuxolimab.

CDR3 coding DNA: TGTGCCAGCAGCATGGGGGGGGGTGGCACAGATACGCAGTATTTT. This translates into CASSMGGGGTDTQYF. V usage is TRBV5-4 and J usage is TRBJ2-3; 7 bases are shared with TRBD2. The CDR3 spans 15 residues. V was clipped by 4 bases and J by 1 base; unmatched bases: 6. The germline V gene encodes CDR1 SGHNT and CDR2 YYREEE (reference sequence).